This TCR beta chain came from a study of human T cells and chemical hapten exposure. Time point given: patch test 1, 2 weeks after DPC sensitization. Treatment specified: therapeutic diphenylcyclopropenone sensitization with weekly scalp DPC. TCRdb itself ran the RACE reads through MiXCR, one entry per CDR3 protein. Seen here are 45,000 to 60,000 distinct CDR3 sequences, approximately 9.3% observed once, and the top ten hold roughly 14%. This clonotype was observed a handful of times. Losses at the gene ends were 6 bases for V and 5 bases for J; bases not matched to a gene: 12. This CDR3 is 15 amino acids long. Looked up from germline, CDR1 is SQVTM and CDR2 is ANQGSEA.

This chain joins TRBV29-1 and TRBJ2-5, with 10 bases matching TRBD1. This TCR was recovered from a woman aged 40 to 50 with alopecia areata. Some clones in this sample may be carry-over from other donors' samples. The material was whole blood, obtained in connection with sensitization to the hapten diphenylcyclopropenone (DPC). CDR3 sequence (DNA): TGCAGCGTCACACCCCCGGGACAGGGGTTTGAGACCCAGTACTTC. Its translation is CSVTPPGQGFETQYF.